Below, 20 T cell receptor beta chains from the same sample are listed, as sequenced in a study of T-cell reconstitution after alpha-beta-depleted transplantation in children. Molecular barcoding with unique molecular identifiers was used for the TCRbeta library. TCRdb re-analysed the PCR reads in MiXCR, keeping a single row per CDR3 protein. The repertoire holds about 260,000 distinct CDR3 sequences, around 7.8% seen once, with 6% to 7% in the top ten. The sequencing here drew on PBMCs, mostly from graft donor cells, taken 180 days after TCRalphabeta/CD19-depleted stem cell transplant. These receptors came from a male patient under 18 who had a stem cell transplant for acute lymphoblastic leukemia, so the T cells may come from the graft donor.

This clonotype was picked up many times. The chain employs TRBV9 and TRBJ1-5; D unclear. This CDR3 is 17 amino acids long. V gave up 3 bases and J gave up 4 bases, with 20 bases separating them. Germline-derived CDR1 and CDR2 are SGDLS and YYNGEE. The CDR3 sequence is CASSARRGVISNQPQHF. CDR3 bases: TGTGCCAGCAGCGCGCGACGGGGAGTCATTTCGAATCAGCCCCAGCATTTT.

Notes on this clonotype: Being one base from a much bigger clone, this may be a read error. V gene TRBV3-1 combines with J gene TRBJ2-1, with 10 bases lining up with TRBD2. The CDR3 runs to 16 residues. V dropped 4 bases and J dropped 3; count of bases not matched to a gene: 6. Germline V lookup: CDR1 LGHDT, CDR2 YNNKEL (reference sequence). The CDR3 region is CASSLLRTSGYNEQFF. The CDR3 region has the DNA TGTGCCAGCAGCCTCTTACGGACTAGCGGCTACAATGAGCAGTTCTTC.

This clonotype was seen ten or more times. This sequence joins TRBV18 and TRBJ2-5; TRBD2 aligns across 14 bases. The CDR3 contains 17 residues. Germline lookup yields CDR1 KGHSH and CDR2 LQKENI. Trimming removed 3 bases from V and 2 bases from J; junction bases left unmatched: 5. The CDR3 DNA reads TGTGCCAGCTCACCCCGGGGACTAGCGGGGGAGCAAGAGACCCAGTACTTC. Its protein is CASSPRGLAGEQETQYF.

At least ten counts were recorded for this clonotype. The chain recombines TRBV29-1 with TRBJ2-7; 10 positions agree with TRBD2. Unmatched junction bases numbered 11, after V lost 4 bases and J lost 2 bases. Germline V gene sequence: CDR1 SQVTM, CDR2 ANQGSEA. This CDR3 is built from 16 residues. CDR3 amino acids: CSVVGSTSGTPYEQYF. The CDR3 coding sequence is TGCAGCGTTGTGGGGTCAACTAGCGGGACGCCCTACGAGCAGTACTTC.

At least ten counts were recorded for this clonotype. The CDR3 DNA reads as TGCGCCAGCAGTCCCCCGGATACTAGCGGCACAGATACGCAGTATTTT. Translation gives CASSPPDTSGTDTQYF. The chain combines TRBV5-1 with TRBJ2-3; 7 nucleotides align to TRBD2. The CDR3 totals 16 residues. Germline CDR1 reads SGHRS; CDR2 reads YFSETQ. V dropped 5 bases and J dropped 1; count of bases not matched to a gene: 10.

This clonotype was seen ten or more times. The gene calls are TRBV28 and TRBJ2-7; D gene ambiguous. This CDR3 spans 14 amino acids. Per the germline V gene, CDR1 is MDHEN and CDR2 is SYDVKM. Trimming shortened V by 2 bases and J by 2 bases, and 10 bases separated the two germline ends. Written as DNA, the CDR3 is TGTGCCAGCAGTTTAAGGCAGGCCCCCTACGAGCAGTACTTC. Amino acid sequence: CASSLRQAPYEQYF.

This clonotype was detected ten times or more. The V and J genes are TRBV6-5 and TRBJ2-2; TRBD2 aligns across 13 bases. The CDR3 sequence is 17 residues long. V shed 6 bases and J 1 base; nucleotides not matched to a gene: 5. Germline CDR1 MNHEY, CDR2 SVGAGI. The CDR3 bases are TGTGCCAGCAGACCCAGGACTAGCGGGGGGAACACCGGGGAGCTGTTTTTT. It yields the protein CASRPRTSGGNTGELFF.

This clonotype was detected ten times or more. The rearrangement joins TRBV12-3 or TRBV12-4 to TRBJ2-2; unclear D gene. Trimming removed 7 bases from V and 3 bases from J, with 6 bases in between. CDR3 length equals 12 residues. The DNA of the CDR3 is TGTGCCAGCACCCTAGACACCGGGGAGCTGTTTTTT. Protein sequence: CASTLDTGELFF.

This clonotype was detected only once. This chain uses TRBV20-1 with TRBJ2-1; 9 bases are a match to TRBD2. Germline loops: CDR1 DFQATT, CDR2 SNEGSKA (reference sequence). The CDR3 extends over 15 amino acids. After removal of 2 bases from V and 4 bases from J, the junction contained 6 bases not matched to a gene. The CDR3 DNA reads as TGCAGTGCTAGAACTCTAGCGGGGACTTACAATGAGCAGTTCTTC. Protein: CSARTLAGTYNEQFF.

There are many counts of this clonotype. V usage is TRBV29-1 and J usage is TRBJ2-1; D unclear. The CDR3 is 13 amino acids. The ends were cut back, 7 bases at V and 1 base at J, with 11 bases in the middle. Germline lookup yields CDR1 SQVTM and CDR2 ANQGSEA. The CDR3 loop is CSAVGPSYNEQFF. DNA of the CDR3: TGCAGCGCTGTAGGGCCATCCTACAATGAGCAGTTCTTC.

This clonotype occurred a few times. This may be a read error, as it is one base from a much larger clone. The gene calls are TRBV20-1 and TRBJ2-1; no definite D call. The CDR3 consists of 17 residues. V dropped 0 bases and J dropped 3 bases, with 18 bases sitting between them. Germline V gene data show CDR1 as DFQATT and CDR2 as SNEGSKA (reference sequence). In DNA, the CDR3 is TGCAGTGCTAGAGATCAATCGGCAGATCTAGTCTACAATGAGCAGTTCTTC. This gives the protein CSARDQSADLVYNEQFF.

This clonotype came up many times. The V gene is TRBV7-9, the J gene TRBJ2-7, with D possibly being TRBD1 or TRBD2 (5 bases each). Per the germline V gene, CDR1 is SEHNR and CDR2 is FQNEAQ (reference sequence). This CDR3 comprises 14 residues. V shed 6 bases and J shed 5 bases, with 17 bases lying between them. The CDR3 reads CASSFAGTLDEQYF. CDR3 in DNA: TGTGCCAGCAGTTTCGCCGGGACCCTCGACGAGCAGTACTTC.

This clonotype was recorded many times. The chain uses TRBV6-5 and TRBJ1-2, with 7 bases that match TRBD1. The V segment lost 4 bases and the J segment 3 bases; nucleotides outside the gene matches: 5. CDR1 and CDR2 from the germline V gene are MNHEY and SVGAGI. This CDR3 is 14 amino acids long. The DNA for the CDR3 is TGTGCCAGCAGTTCTCCAGGGGGAGACTATGGCTACACCTTC. It encodes CASSSPGGDYGYTF.

This clonotype came up many times. The DNA for the CDR3 is TGTGCCAGCAGCTTACCGACTAGCGGGGGGTTCACCGGGGAGCTGTTTTTT. It codes for CASSLPTSGGFTGELFF. The chain has TRBV7-9 and TRBJ2-2; 13 positions agree with TRBD2. V shed 2 bases and J 4 bases; nucleotides not matched to a gene: 4. This CDR3 spans 17 amino acids. Germline V gene lookup returns CDR1 SEHNR and CDR2 FQNEAQ (reference sequence).

This clonotype was counted many times. V gene TRBV29-1 combines with J gene TRBJ2-5, with 8 bases that match TRBD2. J gave up 1 base and V 5 bases, and 18 bases lay outside the gene matches. The germline CDR1 and CDR2 sequences are SQVTM and ANQGSEA. The CDR3 loop spans 18 amino acids. CDR3 in amino acids: CSVLSGRALSNGQETQYF. CDR3 in DNA: TGCAGCGTTTTGAGCGGGAGAGCCTTGTCGAATGGCCAAGAGACCCAGTACTTC.

This clonotype came up many times. The chain carries TRBV5-1 and TRBJ2-4; 8 bases align to TRBD2. Germline loops: CDR1 SGHRS, CDR2 YFSETQ. This CDR3 contains 15 residues. With 3 bases clipped from V and 8 bases from J, the junction kept 10 bases outside the gene matches. The CDR3 sequence: CASSSGEAGVYIQYF. DNA of the CDR3: TGCGCCAGCAGCTCGGGGGAAGCGGGAGTGTACATTCAGTACTTC. Full variable domain (missing parts from reference TRBV5-1 and TRBJ2-4): KAGVTQTPRYLIKTRGQQVTLSCSPISGHRSVSWYQQTPGQGLQFLFEYFSETQRNKGNFPGRFSGRQFSNSRSEMNVSTLELGDSALYLCASSSGEAGVYIQYFGAGTRLSVL.

This clonotype was found many times. Written as DNA, the CDR3 is TGCAGTGCTAGAGCCTCAGAGGGCAGCAATTCACCCCTCCACTTT. It encodes CSARASEGSNSPLHF. The chain employs TRBV20-1 and TRBJ1-6; no definite D call. Germline-derived CDR1 and CDR2 are DFQATT and SNEGSKA (reference sequence). Trimming stripped 1 base from V and 7 bases from J, with 14 bases between. CDR3 length: 15 residues.

Ten or more counts support this clonotype. The V and J genes are TRBV14 and TRBJ2-4; 8 bases align to TRBD1. The CDR3 extends over 14 amino acids. The germline V gene encodes CDR1 SGHDN and CDR2 FVKESK. V lost 5 bases to trimming and J lost 6 bases; unmatched junction nucleotides: 6. This CDR3 is CASSEGQAANIQYF. The CDR3 DNA follows: TGTGCCAGCAGCGAGGGACAGGCGGCAAACATTCAGTACTTC.

The chain combines TRBV12-3 or TRBV12-4 with TRBJ1-5, with 7 bases fitting TRBD1. V lost 7 bases, J lost 3 bases, and 9 bases stayed unmatched. The CDR3 sequence is 15 residues long. The CDR3 coding sequence is TGTGCCAGCACCCCAACAGGGGCCTTCAATCAGCCCCAGCATTTT. Translating gives CASTPTGAFNQPQHF.

There are many counts of this clonotype. The V gene is TRBV12-3 or TRBV12-4, the J gene TRBJ2-2; 7 positions agree with TRBD1. The CDR3 contains 14 residues. Trimming cost V 7 bases and J 2 bases; bases outside gene matches: 4. Here the CDR3 DNA reads TGTGCCAGCAAAGACAGGGAAAACACCGGGGAGCTGTTTTTT. It specifies CASKDRENTGELFF.